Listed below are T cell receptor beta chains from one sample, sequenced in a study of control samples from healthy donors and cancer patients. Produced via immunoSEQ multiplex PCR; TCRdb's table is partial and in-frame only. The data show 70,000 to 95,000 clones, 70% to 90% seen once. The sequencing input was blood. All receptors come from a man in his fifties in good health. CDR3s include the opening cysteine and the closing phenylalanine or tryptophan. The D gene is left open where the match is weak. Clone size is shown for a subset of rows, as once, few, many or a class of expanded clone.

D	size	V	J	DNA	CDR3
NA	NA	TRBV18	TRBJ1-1	TGTGCCAGCTCACCCCTTACGACCAGCTTGAACACTGAAGCTTTCTTT	CASSPLTTSLNTEAFF
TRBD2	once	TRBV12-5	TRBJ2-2	TGTGCTAGTGGCCCGGGACTAGCGGGGGGGCCCGGGGAGCTGTTTTTT	CASGPGLAGGPGELFF
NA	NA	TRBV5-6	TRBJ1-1	TGTGCCAGCAGCATCGACAAGGGGGGCACTGAAGCTTTCTTT	CASSIDKGGTEAFF
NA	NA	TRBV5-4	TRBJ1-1	TGTGCCAGCAGCTCCCCGGGGCAGGAGTTCACTGAAGCTTTCTTT	CASSSPGQEFTEAFF
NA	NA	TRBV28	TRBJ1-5	TGTGCCAGCAGTTTTCGCACGGGTATGAAAGAGGCAATCAGTGAAAGAGGCAATCAGCCCCAGCATTTT	CASSFRTGMKEAISERGNQPQHF
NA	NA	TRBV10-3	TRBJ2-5	TGTGCCATCAGTGAGTTTGGAACCAACCAAGAGACCCAGTACTTC	CAISEFGTNQETQYF
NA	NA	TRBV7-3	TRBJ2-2	TGTGCCAGCAGCTTAAGGCAGGCGAACACCGGGGAGCTGTTTTTT	CASSLRQANTGELFF
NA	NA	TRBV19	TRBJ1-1	TGTGCCAGTAGTATAGCTAGGGGTGAAGCTTTCTTT	CASSIARGEAFF
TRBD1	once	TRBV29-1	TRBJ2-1	TGCAGCGTTCGAGGACAGGGGGTCGATGAGCAGTTCTTC	CSVRGQGVDEQFF
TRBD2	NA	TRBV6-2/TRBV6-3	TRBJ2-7	TGTGCCAGCAGTCTCGGACTAGCGGGAGCCTACGAGCAGTACTTC	CASSLGLAGAYEQYF
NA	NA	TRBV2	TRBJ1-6	TGTGCCAGCAGTGAACATGGGACAAAGAATTCACCCCTCCACTTT	CASSEHGTKNSPLHF
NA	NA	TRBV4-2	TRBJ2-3	TGTGCCAGCAGCCAAACTGCCGGGACACTGAAATACACAGATACGCAGTATTTT	CASSQTAGTLKYTDTQYF
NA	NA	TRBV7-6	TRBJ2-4	TGTGCCAGCAGCTTAGACCCCTCGGCCAAAAACATTCAGTACTTC	CASSLDPSAKNIQYF
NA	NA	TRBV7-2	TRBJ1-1	TGTGCCAGCAGCTTAAGTCAGTTTAACAGACCAGGAAGCTTT	CASSLSQFNRPGSF
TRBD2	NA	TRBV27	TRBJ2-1	TGTGCCAGCTGTCCGGGACTAGCGGGAGGGGGCCAGTTCTTC	CASCPGLAGGGQFF
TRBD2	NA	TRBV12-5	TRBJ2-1	TGTGCTAGTGGTTTGTCGCCCGGGACTAGTGCGTATGAGCAGTTCTTC	CASGLSPGTSAYEQFF
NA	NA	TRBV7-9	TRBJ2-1	TGTGCCAGCAGCCGGGGGACGGCTTCCTACAATGAGCAGTTCTTC	CASSRGTASYNEQFF
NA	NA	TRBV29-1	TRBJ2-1	TGCAGCGTTGATTGGAGGACAGCCTCCTACAATGAGCAGTTCTTC	CSVDWRTASYNEQFF
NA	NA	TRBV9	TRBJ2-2	TGTGCCAGCAGCCAGCAGTTGGCGGGGCCGAACACCGGGGAGCTGTTTTTT	CASSQQLAGPNTGELFF
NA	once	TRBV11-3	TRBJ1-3	TGTGCCAGCAGCTTAGAGGGGATCTCTGGAAACACCATATATTTT	CASSLEGISGNTIYF
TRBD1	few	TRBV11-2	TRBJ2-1	TGTGCCAGCAGTCCGGGACAGGGGATTTCCCACTCCTACAATGAGCAGTTCTTC	CASSPGQGISHSYNEQFF
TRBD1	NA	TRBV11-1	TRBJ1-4	TGTGCCAGCAGCCTAAGGGGGACAGCGCTGTTTTTT	CASSLRGTALFF
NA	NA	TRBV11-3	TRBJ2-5	TGTGCCAGCGTTCAGGGGGGACAGCAAGAGACCCAGTACTTC	CASVQGGQQETQYF
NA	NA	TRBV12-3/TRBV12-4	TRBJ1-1	TGTGCCAGCACCGTCACAGGGTACACTGAAGCTTTCTTT	CASTVTGYTEAFF
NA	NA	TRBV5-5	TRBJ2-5	TGTGCCAGCAGCTTGGGCCTAGCCGTTGAGACCCAGTACTTC	CASSLGLAVETQYF
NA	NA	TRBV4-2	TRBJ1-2	TGTGCCAGCAGCACGACTCAGGGAGGCGGCTACACCTTC	CASSTTQGGGYTF
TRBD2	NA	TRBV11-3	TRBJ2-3	TGTGCCAGCAGCTTCCGACTAGCGGAGCCCACAGATACGCAGTATTTT	CASSFRLAEPTDTQYF
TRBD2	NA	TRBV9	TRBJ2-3	TGTGCCAGCAGCGGAACGTCTAGCGGGTATACGCAGTATTTT	CASSGTSSGYTQYF